The sequence of this TCR beta chain was determined in a study of cytomegalovirus exposure and HLA in healthy donors. Study-level information: Of the donors genotyped, 398 in all, about 80% fell in the Caucasian-associated ancestry cluster.

Germline V lookup: CDR1 GTSNPN, CDR2 SVGIG (reference sequence). The CDR3 is made up of 15 amino acids. The V gene end was trimmed by 2 bases and the J gene end by 5 bases; junction bases not matched to a gene: 4. Study results and caveats: Generally TCR sequences proved uncommon, though certain public TCRs appeared in numerous donors.

About this clone: The antigen is unknown.

The PCR employed 60 Vbeta primers together with 13 Jbeta primers. Only in-frame clones appear in the TCRdb table, and some are missing; sequencing was by immunoSEQ multiplex PCR. The sample lists roughly 130,000 clones, around 8.5% seen once, with 4.5% to 6% in the top ten. The TCR was taken from a man aged 35 to 55 in good health and CMV-seronegative. The rearrangement links TRBV30 to TRBJ2-1, with 12 bases matching TRBD2. Sequencing input: PBMCs. CDR3 residues: CAWSTGTSGHNEQFF. For the CDR3, the DNA is TGTGCCTGGAGTACCGGGACTAGCGGGCACAATGAGCAGTTCTTC.